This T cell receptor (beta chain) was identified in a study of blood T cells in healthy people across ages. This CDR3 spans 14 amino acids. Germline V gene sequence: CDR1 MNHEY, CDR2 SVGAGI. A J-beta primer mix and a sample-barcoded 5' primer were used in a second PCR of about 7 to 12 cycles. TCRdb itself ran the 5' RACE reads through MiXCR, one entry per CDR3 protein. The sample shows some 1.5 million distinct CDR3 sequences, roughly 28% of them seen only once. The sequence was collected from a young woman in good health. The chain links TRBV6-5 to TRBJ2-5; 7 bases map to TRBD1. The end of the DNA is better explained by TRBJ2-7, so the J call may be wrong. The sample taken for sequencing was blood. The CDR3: CASRSSTGFHEQYF. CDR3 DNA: TGTGCCAGCAGAAGCTCGACAGGGTTCCACGAGCAGTACTTC.